This T cell receptor beta chain was recovered during a study of shared clonotypes between healthy human individuals. The run depth of the assay was deep. TCRdb keeps only in-frame clones here, not all; method: immunoSEQ multiplex PCR. The table shows about 380,000 clones, with just over 95% occurring only once. Findings and caveats of the study: Sampling covered blood only; tissue repertoires likely differ. When compared with the clonotypes that were shared by all four sorted-subset donors, the non-shared clonotypes turned out to have lower generation probabilities. Memory subsets generally showed smaller estimated richness than naive subsets did.

The length of the CDR3 is 16 residues. CDR1 is SGDLS, CDR2 YYNGEE, per germline. The ends lost 3 bases at V and 6 bases at J; junction bases unmatched: 7. To note about this clone: Its antigen remains unknown.

V and J are TRBV9 and TRBJ2-1, with TRBD2 identical over 12 bases. Input material: memory CD8+ T cells sorted from blood. Subset here: CD45RO+ cells pooled with CCR7-negative TemRA cells. This TCR derives from a man aged 25 to 40 in good health. This CDR3 is CASSAYGLAGRNEQFF. The CDR3 nucleotides are TGTGCCAGCAGCGCCTATGGACTAGCGGGACGCAATGAGCAGTTCTTC. The full variable domain, in which reference TRBV9 and TRBJ2-1 provide the parts outside the CDR3, is DSGVTQTPKHLITATGQRVTLRCSPRSGDLSVYWYQQSLDQGLQFLIQYYNGEERAKGNILERFSAQQFPDLHSELNLSSLELGDSALYFCASSAYGLAGRNEQFFGPGTRLTVL.